These 22 T cell receptor beta chains share one sample of origin, sequenced in a study of patients and donors after allogeneic stem cell transplantation. TCRdb ran MiXCR on the RT-PCR reads and lists one entry per CDR3 protein. Altogether 200,000 to 250,000 distinct CDR3 sequences are present, roughly 13% being singletons, with the ten largest covering roughly 10%. Source material: blood, either unsorted or a sorted T cell fraction (not recorded which). All receptors come from a human donor who was either an allogeneic HSCT recipient or a stem cell or donor lymphocyte infusion donor (not recorded which). It is not recorded whose cells these are; they may come from a transplant donor.

The rearrangement joins TRBV5-1 to TRBJ1-1, with unresolved D. There are 13 residues in the CDR3. Germline loops: CDR1 SGHRS, CDR2 YFSETQ. Trimming left V 1 base short and J 4 bases short, with 8 bases between. The CDR3, as DNA: TGCGCCAGCAGCTTGTACGGGTCCACTGAAGCTTTCTTT. Its protein product is CASSLYGSTEAFF.

This clonotype was counted only a few times. The CDR3 nucleotides are TGTGCCACCAGTGAACCGGGACAGGGCCACAATGAGCAGTTCTTC. Protein product: CATSEPGQGHNEQFF. The chain couples TRBV24-1 to TRBJ2-1, with 9 nucleotides matching TRBD1. V was clipped by 4 bases and J by 5 bases; unmatched bases: 5. Germline CDR1 reads KGHDR; CDR2 reads SFDVKD. The CDR3 length is 15 residues.

The J gene is TRBJ2-3, the V gene TRBV5-8, with no clear D. Trimming removed 4 bases from V and 2 bases from J, with 14 bases in between. The CDR3 is made up of 15 amino acids. Germline V gene data show CDR1 as SGHTS and CDR2 as YDEGEE. The CDR3 region has the DNA TGTGCCAGCAGCCTCCTCGGGTTGGCCACAGATACGCAGTATTTT. Its protein is CASSLLGLATDTQYF.

This clonotype has a count of ten or more. V usage is TRBV4-1 and J usage is TRBJ1-5; D gene ambiguous. V lost 1 base and J lost 6, with 7 bases in between. CDR1 is MGHRA, CDR2 YSYEKL, per germline. The CDR3 is made up of 13 amino acids. The CDR3 sequence is CASSQALFQPQHF. The CDR3 nucleotides read TGCGCCAGCAGCCAAGCCCTGTTTCAGCCCCAGCATTTT.

This clonotype was detected a few times. The chain recombines TRBV7-6 with TRBJ2-7; D is unresolved. This CDR3 is built from 14 residues. In germline, CDR1 is SGHVS, CDR2 FNYEAQ. Trimming left V 1 base short and J 3 bases short, with 10 bases between. The CDR3, as DNA: TGTGCCAGCAGCTTAGTCGGCGACAACTACGAGCAGTACTTC. Protein: CASSLVGDNYEQYF. The variable domain in full, completed from reference TRBV7-6 and TRBJ2-7, reads GAGVSQSPRYKVTKRGQDVALRCDPISGHVSLYWYRQALGQGPEFLTYFNYEAQQDKSGLPNDRFSAERPEGSISTLTIQRTEQRDSAMYRCASSLVGDNYEQYFGPGTRLTVT.

At least ten counts were recorded for this clonotype. V usage is TRBV4-1 and J usage is TRBJ1-4; D ambiguous. The germline gives CDR1 MGHRA, CDR2 YSYEKL. The CDR3 has 12 amino acids. V dropped 6 bases and J dropped 10 bases, with 12 bases sitting between them. In DNA form, the CDR3 reads TGCGCCAGCAGGGAAGAAGGAGGAAAACTGTTTTTT. Translation: CASREEGGKLFF.

This clonotype was seen more than once but under ten times. CDR3 in amino acids: CASSVAGDTGELFF. CDR3 coding DNA: TGTGCCAGCAGTGTAGCGGGAGACACCGGGGAGCTGTTTTTT. V usage is TRBV6-4 and J usage is TRBJ2-2; TRBD2 matches at 9 bases. J gave up 3 bases and V 4 bases, and 0 bases lay outside the gene matches. The CDR3 is made up of 14 amino acids. The germline V gene encodes CDR1 MRHNA and CDR2 SNTAGT.

V usage is TRBV7-3 and J usage is TRBJ2-1; 7 bases fit TRBD1. The ends lost 5 bases at V and 0 bases at J; junction bases unmatched: 4. The CDR3 spans 15 residues. Germline V gene lookup returns CDR1 SGHTA and CDR2 FQGTGA. The CDR3 DNA is TGTGCCAGCAGCCCAGGGGGAAACTCCTACAATGAGCAGTTCTTC. Amino acids: CASSPGGNSYNEQFF.

There are a few counts of this clonotype. Here the CDR3 reads CASSQQTGGVYEQYF. The CDR3 DNA follows: TGCGCCAGCAGCCAACAGACAGGGGGCGTGTACGAGCAGTACTTC. The V call is TRBV4-1, the J call TRBJ2-7, with TRBD1 identical over 10 bases. The CDR3 is made up of 15 amino acids. V dropped 2 bases and J dropped 4; count of bases not matched to a gene: 5. In germline, CDR1 is MGHRA, CDR2 YSYEKL.

V gene TRBV20-1 combines with J gene TRBJ2-1; D may be TRBD2 (6 bases). CDR3 length: 12 residues. Looked up from germline, CDR1 is DFQATT and CDR2 is SNEGSKA (reference sequence). The V and J ends lost 3 bases and 8 bases respectively, with 11 bases between them. The CDR3 DNA sequence: TGCAGTGCTAGCGGGAGTATGGATGAGCAGTTCTTC. Protein: CSASGSMDEQFF.

J is TRBJ1-2 and V is TRBV7-9, with a tentative D call TRBD1 (5 bases). The CDR3 is made up of 15 amino acids. Germline CDR1 reads SEHNR; CDR2 reads FQNEAQ (reference sequence). V dropped 2 bases and J dropped 4 bases, with 14 bases sitting between them. CDR3 in DNA: TGTGCCAGCAGCTTATGGGGGGGTTCGGGCTATGGCTACACCTTC. This encodes CASSLWGGSGYGYTF.

This clonotype turned up a few times. The rearrangement uses TRBV6-1 and TRBJ1-3, with D unclear. The CDR3 has 15 amino acids. V was cut by 8 bases and J by 0 bases, with 14 bases left in between. CDR1 MNHNS and CDR2 SASEGT come from the germline V gene. The CDR3 region is CASRKDGYSGNTIYF. In DNA, the CDR3 is TGTGCCAGCCGCAAAGACGGATACTCTGGAAACACCATATATTTT.

The rearrangement joins TRBV14 to TRBJ1-1; D might be TRBD1 (6 bases). Trimming shortened V by 5 bases and J by 1 base, and 14 bases separated the two germline ends. The CDR3 loop spans 15 amino acids. Germline V CDR1 and CDR2: SGHDN, FVKESK. The DNA of the CDR3 is TGTGCCAGCAGCAGCACCCGGGACAAGAACACTGAAGCTTTCTTT. It translates to CASSSTRDKNTEAFF.

This chain joins TRBV20-1 and TRBJ1-4, with TRBD1 matching 7 bases. The J segment lost 5 bases and the V segment lost 6 bases, leaving 12 bases of the junction unmatched. Germline V gene sequence: CDR1 DFQATT, CDR2 SNEGSKA (reference sequence). This CDR3 has 15 amino acids. For the CDR3, the DNA is TGCAGTGCCGCCCTGGCTGGGACAGTGAATGAAAAACTGTTTTTT. It encodes CSAALAGTVNEKLFF.

This clonotype was picked up many times. V and J are TRBV24-1 and TRBJ2-5; D call uncertain. In germline, CDR1 is KGHDR, CDR2 SFDVKD. The V gene lost 4 bases and the J gene lost 6 bases, with 14 bases spanning the gap. The CDR3 totals 14 residues. The CDR3 loop reads CATSENSGPQTQYF. CDR3 DNA: TGTGCCACCAGTGAAAACTCGGGCCCCCAGACCCAGTACTTC.

This clonotype showed up just a few times. The V call is TRBV7-2, the J call TRBJ2-5, with D tentatively TRBD1 (6 bases). Germline loops: CDR1 SGHTA, CDR2 FQGNSA. This CDR3 contains 14 residues. The V gene lost 1 base and the J gene lost 5 bases, with 11 bases spanning the gap. The CDR3 DNA reads as TGTGCCAGCAGCTTAGAAGGGGGTGGGGAGACCCAGTACTTC. Protein sequence: CASSLEGGGETQYF.

This clonotype was counted at least ten times. The chain combines TRBV3-1 with TRBJ2-3; 9 positions match TRBD2. This CDR3 has 20 residues. The V and J ends lost 3 bases and 4 bases, in that order; junction bases with no gene match: 20. Germline values: CDR1 LGHDT, CDR2 YNNKEL (reference sequence). In DNA, the CDR3 is TGTGCCAGCAGCCAGCCTTTTAGGGCCTGGGCTAGCGGGGAAGCAGATACGCAGTATTTT. This sequence encodes CASSQPFRAWASGEADTQYF.

This clonotype was seen repeatedly, ten times or more. The V call is TRBV3-1, the J call TRBJ2-7; D uncertain. CDR1 is LGHDT, CDR2 YNNKEL, per germline (reference sequence). This CDR3 is 14 amino acids long. Trimming took off 0 bases at V and 0 bases at J, with 6 bases between the two ends. The CDR3 DNA sequence: TGTGCCAGCAGCCAAGACAGTAACTCCTACGAGCAGTACTTC. This encodes CASSQDSNSYEQYF.

The chain is built from TRBV30 and TRBJ2-4, with TRBD2 as a possible D gene (5 bases). This CDR3 is built from 16 residues. V was trimmed by 0 bases and J by 0 bases, leaving 12 bases between them. The germline V gene encodes CDR1 GTSNPN and CDR2 SVGIG (reference sequence). The CDR3 region has the DNA TGTGCCTGGAGTGTGGAAATAGAGGGAGCCAAAAACATTCAGTACTTC. This codes for CAWSVEIEGAKNIQYF.

This clonotype was seen a handful of times. The V gene is TRBV5-5, the J gene TRBJ1-2; 8 bases map to TRBD1. Germline V CDR1 and CDR2: SGHKS, YYEKEE (reference sequence). V dropped 4 bases and J dropped 2; count of bases not matched to a gene: 10. This CDR3 has 16 amino acids. The CDR3 nucleotides read TGTGCCAGCAGCCTAAGGGACAGGATAAGCAACTATGGCTACACCTTC. This codes for CASSLRDRISNYGYTF. Full variable domain (rest looked up from reference TRBV5-5 and TRBJ1-2): DAGVTQSPTHLIKTRGQQVTLRCSPISGHKSVSWYQQVLGQGPQFIFQYYEKEERGRGNFPDRFSARQFPNYSSELNVNALLLGDSALYLCASSLRDRISNYGYTFGSGTRLTVV.

The table lists this clonotype with many counts. V is TRBV29-1 and J is TRBJ1-1; D possibly corresponds to TRBD1 (6 bases). Germline V gene lookup returns CDR1 SQVTM and CDR2 ANQGSEA. The V and J ends lost 8 bases and 3 bases respectively, with 16 bases between them. CDR3 length equals 13 residues. The CDR3 DNA reads as TGCAGCTTTGGATATGGGGGCTACACTGAAGCTTTCTTT. This gives the protein CSFGYGGYTEAFF.

This clonotype has just a few counts. The rearrangement joins TRBV10-3 to TRBJ1-2; TRBD1 is a possible D gene (5 bases). The V gene lost 10 bases and the J gene lost 4 bases, with 13 bases spanning the gap. CDR3 length equals 12 residues. Germline CDR1 and CDR2: ENHRY and SYGVKD. CDR3 amino acids: CATRRDLYGYTF. The DNA for the CDR3 is TGTGCCACCCGCAGGGATCTCTATGGCTACACCTTC.